This entry lists 3 T cell receptor beta chains sequenced from one sample in a study of CD8 T cells in ankylosing spondylitis. Broader study findings: Seemingly distinctive of ankylosing spondylitis blood was a TCR beta motif formed by eight highly homologous variants.

Their antigen targets remain unknown. TCRdb analysed the 5' RACE reads with MiXCR anew, one entry per CDR3 protein. Seen here are over 700,000 distinct CDR3 sequences, around a fifth observed once, and the top ten hold around 19%. The specimen was blood, either unsorted or a sorted T cell fraction (not recorded which). Source of these receptors: a male donor with ankylosing spondylitis.

A remark on this clonotype: Because the CDR3's place on the DNA is in doubt, the DNA is left out and the CDR3 is given as listed by TCRdb. This chain joins TRBV5-6 and TRBJ2-6; whether TRBD1, the table's D call, matches the DNA was not checked. Germline V gene sequence: CDR1 SGHDT, CDR2 YYEEEE. The CDR3 comprises 12 residues, both ends counted. The CDR3 spells CASSFGPGPPDF.

The chain carries TRBV30 and TRBJ2-7; 7 positions match TRBD2. J gave up 11 bases and V 1 base, and 5 bases lay outside the gene matches. CDR3 length: 11 residues. Germline CDR1 is GTSNPN and CDR2 is SVGIG (reference sequence). The CDR3 region is CAWSGVRGKYF. The CDR3 bases are TGTGCCTGGAGTGGGGTGCGGGGGAAGTACTTC.

The chain employs TRBV3-1 and TRBJ2-3; 8 bases fit TRBD2. The germline gives CDR1 LGHDT, CDR2 YNNKEL (reference sequence). CDR3 length: 15 amino acids. With 6 bases clipped from V and 2 bases from J, the junction kept 7 bases outside the gene matches. The CDR3 DNA reads TGTGCCAGCAGACAGCGGGGGATCGACACAGATACGCAGTATTTT. This gives the protein CASRQRGIDTDTQYF.